This T cell receptor (beta chain) originates from a study of cytomegalovirus exposure and HLA in healthy donors. This clone was detected a few times. The antigen is not known. General study findings and limits: Prior analysis indicated that the majority of TCR beta V segments exhibited productivity approximately 87% or approximately 30% of the time. Accurate HLA-A and HLA-B prediction from TCR beta sequences was reported for most subjects. Owing to their indistinguishability, certain V segments, notably TRBV6-2 and TRBV6-3, were excluded.

CDR3 length: 12 amino acids. With 4 bases clipped from V and 6 bases from J, the junction kept 3 bases outside the gene matches. Germline V gene data show CDR1 as SNHLY and CDR2 as FYNNEI. Primers: 60 Vbeta forward and 13 Jbeta reverse. The table came from immunoSEQ multiplex PCR; TCRdb's copy has only in-frame clones and leaves some out. Of under 150,000 clones in the sample, 75% to 85% are singletons; the top ten hold roughly 2.6%. The chain uses TRBV2 and TRBJ2-7, with 7 nucleotides matching TRBD1. The clonotype was recovered from a man aged 45 to 65 in good health and CMV-seronegative. Sequencing was carried out using PBMCs. In nucleotides, the CDR3 is TGTGCCAGCAGTGGACAGGGCATCGAGCAGTACTTC. Its protein is CASSGQGIEQYF.